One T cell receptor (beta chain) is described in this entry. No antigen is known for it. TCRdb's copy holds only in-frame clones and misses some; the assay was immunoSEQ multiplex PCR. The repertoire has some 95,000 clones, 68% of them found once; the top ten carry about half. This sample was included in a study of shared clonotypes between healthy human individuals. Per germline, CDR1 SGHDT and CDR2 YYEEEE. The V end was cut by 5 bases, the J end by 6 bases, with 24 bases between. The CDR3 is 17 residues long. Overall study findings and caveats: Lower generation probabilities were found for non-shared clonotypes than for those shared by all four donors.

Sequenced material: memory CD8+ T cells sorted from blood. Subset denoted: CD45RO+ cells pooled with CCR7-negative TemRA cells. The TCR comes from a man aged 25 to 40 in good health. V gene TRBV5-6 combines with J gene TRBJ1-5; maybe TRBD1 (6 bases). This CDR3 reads CASSMRGALPQFQPQHF. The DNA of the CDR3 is TGTGCCAGCAGTATGCGGGGGGCGCTCCCCCAGTTTCAGCCCCAGCATTTT.